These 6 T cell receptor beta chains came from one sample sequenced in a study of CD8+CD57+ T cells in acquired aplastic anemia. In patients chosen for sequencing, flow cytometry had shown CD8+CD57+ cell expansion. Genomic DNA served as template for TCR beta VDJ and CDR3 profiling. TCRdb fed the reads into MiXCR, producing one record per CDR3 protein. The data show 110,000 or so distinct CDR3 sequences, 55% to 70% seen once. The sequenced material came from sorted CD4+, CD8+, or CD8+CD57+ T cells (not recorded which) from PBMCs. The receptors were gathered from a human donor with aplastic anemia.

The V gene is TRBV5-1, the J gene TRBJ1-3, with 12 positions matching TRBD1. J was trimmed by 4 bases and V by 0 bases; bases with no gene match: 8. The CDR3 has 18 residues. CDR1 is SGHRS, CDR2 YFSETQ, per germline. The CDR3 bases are TGCGCCAGCAGCTTGGCATCTGGGGACAGGGGGCACGGAAACACCATATATTTT. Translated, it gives CASSLASGDRGHGNTIYF.

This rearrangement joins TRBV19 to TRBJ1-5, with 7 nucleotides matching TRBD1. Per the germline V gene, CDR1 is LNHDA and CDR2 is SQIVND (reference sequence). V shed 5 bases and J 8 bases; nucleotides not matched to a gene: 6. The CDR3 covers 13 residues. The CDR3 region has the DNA TGTGCCAGTAGTTACAGGGGCTACGAGCCCCAGCATTTT. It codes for CASSYRGYEPQHF.

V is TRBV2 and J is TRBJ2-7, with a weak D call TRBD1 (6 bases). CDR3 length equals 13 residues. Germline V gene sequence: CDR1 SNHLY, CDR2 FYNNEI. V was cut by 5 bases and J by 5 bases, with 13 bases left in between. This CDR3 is CASSFQGTNEQYF. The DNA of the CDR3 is TGTGCCAGCAGTTTTCAGGGGACGAACGAGCAGTACTTC. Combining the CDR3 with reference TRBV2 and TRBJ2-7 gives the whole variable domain EPEVTQTPSHQVTQMGQEVILRCVPISNHLYFYWYRQILGQKVEFLVSFYNNEISEKSEIFDDQFSVERPDGSNFTLKIRSTKLEDSAMYFCASSFQGTNEQYFGPGTRLTVT.

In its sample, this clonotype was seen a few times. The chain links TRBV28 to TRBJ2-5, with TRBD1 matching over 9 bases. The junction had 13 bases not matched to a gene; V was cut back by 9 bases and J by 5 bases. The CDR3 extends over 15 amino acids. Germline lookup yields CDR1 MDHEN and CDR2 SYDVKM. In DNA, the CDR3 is TGTGCCAGTAGCTCGGAAACAGGGGGCGTCGAGACCCAGTACTTC. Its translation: CASSSETGGVETQYF. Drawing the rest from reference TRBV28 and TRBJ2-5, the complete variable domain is DVKVTQSSRYLVKRTGEKVFLECVQDMDHENMFWYRQDPGLGLRLIYFSYDVKMKEKGDIPEGYSVSREKKERFSLILESASTNQTSMYLCASSSETGGVETQYFGPGTRLLVL.

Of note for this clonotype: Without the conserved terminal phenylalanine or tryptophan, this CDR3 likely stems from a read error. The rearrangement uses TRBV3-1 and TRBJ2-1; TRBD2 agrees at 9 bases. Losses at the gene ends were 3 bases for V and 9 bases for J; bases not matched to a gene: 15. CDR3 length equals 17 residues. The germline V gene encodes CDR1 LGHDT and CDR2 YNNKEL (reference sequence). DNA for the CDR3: TGTGCCAGCAGCCATGCCGGGACTAGCCTGGGGAGGGGTGAGCAGTTCCGC. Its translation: CASSHAGTSLGRGEQFR.

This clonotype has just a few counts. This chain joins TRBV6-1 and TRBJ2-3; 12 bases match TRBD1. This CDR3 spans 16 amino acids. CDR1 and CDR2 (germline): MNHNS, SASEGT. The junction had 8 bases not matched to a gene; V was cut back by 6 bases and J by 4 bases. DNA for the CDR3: TGTGCCAGCAGCTTAGGGACAGGGGGCGCGGCAGATACGCAGTATTTT. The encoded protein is CASSLGTGGAADTQYF.